A selection of T cell receptor beta chains follows, all from one sample in a study of T cell responses to AZD1222 COVID-19 vaccine. TCRdb's table, derived via immunoSEQ multiplex PCR, lists solely in-frame clones and lacks some. The table lists roughly 100,000 clones, about 88% of them singletons, with around 1.5% in the top ten. The sample was peripheral blood, taken on day 0 of AZD1222 vaccination. The receptors stem from an adult in good health. CDR3s leave out the opening cysteine and the closing phenylalanine or tryptophan.

V,CDR3
TRBV5-1,ASSPREPHPTGELF
TRBV7-8,ASSRIGLEAF
TRBV6-5,ASSSPGRTYEQY
TRBV4-2,ASSRNRGNNSPLH
TRBV3-1/TRBV3-2,ASSQGGGHGRNSPLH
TRBV2,ASSGRTSGGVDEQF
TRBV7-2,ASSLRLPDEKLF
TRBV4-3,ASSQDRAGAGDTQY
TRBV13,ASSSGRDTQY
TRBV5-5,ASSLAVGGLTGELF
TRBV15,ATSRDRAPPFDYT
TRBV6-5,ASSYGSRGLDSPLH
TRBV5-1,ASSFDPTGSNTEAF
TRBV7-2,ASTQVYGYT
TRBV21-1,ASSKGTGSEQY
TRBV30,AWGDGPWDSPLH
TRBV6-1,ASSELILPVFYGYT
TRBV13,ASSSKVTGANNEKLF
TRBV5-4,ASSRDGDKLF
TRBV2,ASTLAGRYNEQF
TRBV18,ASSPGQGAEAF
TRBV12-3/TRBV12-4,ASSPDSRNEQF
TRBV9,ASSVLGLAGGQETQY
TRBV11-2,ASSPDRAHEQY
TRBV12-3/TRBV12-4,ASSKAVPWGYT
TRBV4-3,ASSQDRVSGGGRQETQY
TRBV7-9,ASSLIYGYT
TRBV6-5,ASSLWDSSMNTEAF
TRBV30,AWSLAGAGNNEQF
TRBV27,ASSLAGEGYTEAF
TRBV29-1,SVERGDYGYT
TRBV4-2,ASSQVWDRKLGAY
TRBV7-9,ASLRVGTEAF
TRBV18,ASSPGVTEAF
TRBV5-6,ASSGGTVAEKLF
TRBV5-1,ASSLVGGNNYGYT
TRBV13,ASSFGVSDQPQH
TRBV19,ASNRWGYNSPLH
TRBV7-9,ASSLVQTNTEAF
TRBV9,ASSVGRDSNQPQH
TRBV2,ATSGNRNQPQH
TRBV4-2,ASSRADSGDPIGYT
TRBV30,AWSRDGQGQPQH
TRBV19,ASSIEGTLLGELF
TRBV2,ASRGPGAGYT
TRBV28,ASRSRVFGEKLF
TRBV7-2,ASSPGTHSYEQY
TRBV7-3,ASSLGGGSPLH
TRBV7-6,ASSSLGWREETQY
TRBV12-5,ASGFGTGGMNTEAF
TRBV5-1,ASSFGTGGTGELF
TRBV11-2,ASSLRSGNQPQH
TRBV18,ASSPGDRGSGKLF
TRBV29-1,SVPMGWGSNYGYT
TRBV6-4,ASSDSSRGNEKLF
TRBV7-2,ASSWAGAYGYT
TRBV7-9,ASSLGGDTEAF
TRBV7-8,ASSFALSRTTYEQY
TRBV9,ASSVASGGPNEQF